This is a list of T cell receptor beta chains from one sample in a study of cytomegalovirus exposure and HLA in healthy donors. The table came from immunoSEQ multiplex PCR; TCRdb's copy has only in-frame clones and leaves some out. The sample lists hundreds of thousands of clones, approximately 80% seen once, with 1.4% in the top ten. Material for sequencing was PBMCs. All receptors come from a girl aged 5-17 years in good health and CMV-seronegative. CDR3s include the opening cysteine and the closing phenylalanine or tryptophan. Fields, in order: CDR3 DNA, CDR3 protein, V gene, D gene, CDR3 length, J gene, clone size. D genes are given only for firm matches. Clone size is not always given. Where it is, it says once, few, many or a class for expanded clones.

cdr3_nt: TGTGCCAGCAGCGCGCCGGGACTCAGCCGAGGAATGACCTATAATTCACCCCTCCACTTT; cdr3_aa: CASSAPGLSRGMTYNSPLHF; v_call: TRBV21-1; d_call: .; cdr3_length: 20; j_call: TRBJ1-6; clone_size: .
cdr3_nt: TGCGCCAGCAGCAGCTACCGGGGGGGCGGAACCAGAAATGAGCAGTTCTTC; cdr3_aa: CASSSYRGGGTRNEQFF; v_call: TRBV5-1; d_call: TRBD2; cdr3_length: 17; j_call: TRBJ2-1; clone_size: .
cdr3_nt: TGCGCCAGCAGCCAATCGGTACAGGGTGCTCAAGGCTACACCTTC; cdr3_aa: CASSQSVQGAQGYTF; v_call: TRBV4-3; d_call: .; cdr3_length: 15; j_call: TRBJ1-2; clone_size: once
cdr3_nt: TGCGCCAGCAGCCCATCGACAGGAACTCAGCCCCAGCATTTT; cdr3_aa: CASSPSTGTQPQHF; v_call: TRBV5-1; d_call: .; cdr3_length: 14; j_call: TRBJ1-5; clone_size: .
cdr3_nt: TGTGCCAGCAGCCAAGTCGGGGGGATAAACTATGGCTACACCTTC; cdr3_aa: CASSQVGGINYGYTF; v_call: TRBV4-2; d_call: .; cdr3_length: 15; j_call: TRBJ1-2; clone_size: .
cdr3_nt: TGTGCCAGCAACCGACAGGGGGGGATCTATGGCTACACCTTC; cdr3_aa: CASNRQGGIYGYTF; v_call: TRBV7-2; d_call: TRBD1; cdr3_length: 14; j_call: TRBJ1-2; clone_size: .
cdr3_nt: TGTGCCACCAGCAGAGTAAAGGGACTTAGCTCCTACAATGAGCAGTTCTTC; cdr3_aa: CATSRVKGLSSYNEQFF; v_call: TRBV15; d_call: .; cdr3_length: 17; j_call: TRBJ2-1; clone_size: .
cdr3_nt: TGTGCCACGGCGGAGGGCTTTACTGATACGCAGTATTTT; cdr3_aa: CATAEGFTDTQYF; v_call: TRBV18; d_call: .; cdr3_length: 13; j_call: TRBJ2-3; clone_size: .
cdr3_nt: TGTGCCAGCAGCTTCTCCCCCTTCGAGCGGGAGCACAATGAGCAGTTCTTC; cdr3_aa: CASSFSPFEREHNEQFF; v_call: TRBV7-9; d_call: TRBD2; cdr3_length: 17; j_call: TRBJ2-1; clone_size: .
cdr3_nt: TGTGCCAGCCGGACAAATTATCAGCCCCAGCATTTT; cdr3_aa: CASRTNYQPQHF; v_call: TRBV27; d_call: .; cdr3_length: 12; j_call: TRBJ1-5; clone_size: .
cdr3_nt: TGTGCCAGCAGCTTGGCCGGAGCAGATCAGCCCCAGCATTTT; cdr3_aa: CASSLAGADQPQHF; v_call: TRBV5-6; d_call: .; cdr3_length: 14; j_call: TRBJ1-5; clone_size: few
cdr3_nt: TGTGCCAGCAGTTCTTACAGGGGGGGAATGAACACTGAAGCTTTCTTT; cdr3_aa: CASSSYRGGMNTEAFF; v_call: TRBV28; d_call: TRBD1; cdr3_length: 16; j_call: TRBJ1-1; clone_size: .
cdr3_nt: TGTGCCAGCAGCTCACGAGGACAGGGTTGGGGCGAGCAGTACTTC; cdr3_aa: CASSSRGQGWGEQYF; v_call: TRBV7-9; d_call: TRBD1; cdr3_length: 15; j_call: TRBJ2-7; clone_size: once
cdr3_nt: TGTTCCAGCAGCTTGGGGACAGTACCTACGGCTGAAGCTTTCTTT; cdr3_aa: CSSSLGTVPTAEAFF; v_call: TRBV7-9; d_call: TRBD1; cdr3_length: 15; j_call: TRBJ1-1; clone_size: .
cdr3_nt: TGTGCCAGCAGTGATCCGGCAGGGGAAAGTTACGAGCAGTACTTC; cdr3_aa: CASSDPAGESYEQYF; v_call: TRBV25-1; d_call: .; cdr3_length: 15; j_call: TRBJ2-7; clone_size: .
cdr3_nt: TGTGCCAGCAGCCTAGGCACCTCTTACAATACGCAGTATTTT; cdr3_aa: CASSLGTSYNTQYF; v_call: TRBV7-6; d_call: .; cdr3_length: 14; j_call: TRBJ2-3; clone_size: once
cdr3_nt: TGTGCCAGTAGTATGATCCCGACAGGGGGCGATGGAGAGACCCAGTACTTC; cdr3_aa: CASSMIPTGGDGETQYF; v_call: TRBV19; d_call: TRBD1; cdr3_length: 17; j_call: TRBJ2-5; clone_size: .
cdr3_nt: TGTGCCAGCAGCCAAGGGCTAGCGGGAGACTCCTACGAGCAGTACTTC; cdr3_aa: CASSQGLAGDSYEQYF; v_call: TRBV4-2; d_call: TRBD2; cdr3_length: 16; j_call: TRBJ2-7; clone_size: .
cdr3_nt: TGTGCCAGCAGCGTAGCGGGGATTACCTACAATGAGCAGTTCTTC; cdr3_aa: CASSVAGITYNEQFF; v_call: TRBV9; d_call: .; cdr3_length: 15; j_call: TRBJ2-1; clone_size: .
cdr3_nt: TGTGCCAGTAGTGTCGGGGGGGCAAGGGAGCTGTTTTTT; cdr3_aa: CASSVGGARELFF; v_call: TRBV19; d_call: TRBD2; cdr3_length: 13; j_call: TRBJ2-2; clone_size: .
cdr3_nt: TGTGCCTGGAGTGTATTTAGTGGGGCCAACGTCCTGACTTTC; cdr3_aa: CAWSVFSGANVLTF; v_call: TRBV30; d_call: .; cdr3_length: 14; j_call: TRBJ2-6; clone_size: .
cdr3_nt: TGCGCCAGCAGTGCGGGCAGGGGGCAGCCCCAGCATTTT; cdr3_aa: CASSAGRGQPQHF; v_call: TRBV10-1; d_call: TRBD1; cdr3_length: 13; j_call: TRBJ1-5; clone_size: .
cdr3_nt: TGCGCCAGCAGCTTGGGGCAACTAGCGGCTTTCCCCTCCTACGAGCAGTACTTC; cdr3_aa: CASSLGQLAAFPSYEQYF; v_call: TRBV5-1; d_call: TRBD2; cdr3_length: 18; j_call: TRBJ2-7; clone_size: .
cdr3_nt: TGTGCCAGCACCCTTCGCGAGAGGAACACTGAAGCTTTCTTT; cdr3_aa: CASTLRERNTEAFF; v_call: TRBV28; d_call: .; cdr3_length: 14; j_call: TRBJ1-1; clone_size: .